This TCR beta chain was sequenced during a study of blood T cell repertoires in COVID-19. Study at large: COVID-19 samples collected from the United States, Italy and Spain covered acute and convalescent phases. T cells, B-cell-depleted T cells, or PBMCs supplied cDNA or gDNA.

Unmatched junction bases numbered 1, after V lost 1 base and J lost 7 bases. This CDR3 region has 14 residues. Germline assignment: CDR1 LGHDT and CDR2 YNNKEL (reference sequence). Per the study methods: Researchers report that nucleated cell counts were estimated from reference gene primer amplification. Clones were read by immunoSEQ multiplex PCR, and TCRdb kept only the in-frame ones, dropping some. V, J and clone size are taken as reported in that table, and D and trimming were inferred from the DNA itself. The table includes about 120,000 clones, roughly 88% detected once. This TCR was recovered from a middle-aged man with acute or convalescent COVID-19. The sequenced sample was peripheral blood. J is TRBJ1-6 and V is TRBV3-1 (or the pseudogene TRBV3-2); 7 bases map to TRBD1. CDR3 DNA sequence: TGTGCCAGCAGCCAAGCCAGGGGGAATTCACCCCTCCACTTT. It specifies CASSQARGNSPLHF.